These T cell receptor beta chains were read from a single sample in a study of T-cell reconstitution after alpha-beta-depleted transplantation in children. TCRdb passed the PCR reads through MiXCR, listing each CDR3 protein once. The data hold just under 350,000 distinct CDR3 sequences, with about a sixth observed a single time. This specimen was PBMCs, mostly from graft donor cells, taken 360 days after TCRalphabeta/CD19-depleted stem cell transplant. These receptors were obtained from a male patient aged 2 to 9 who had a stem cell transplant for acute lymphoblastic leukemia, so the T cells may come from the graft donor. Each CDR3 is given without its conserved first and last residue. Clone size, where shown, is once, few, many, or a class for clones that have expanded.

clone_size	v_call	j_call	cdr3_aa
many	TRBV29-1	TRBJ2-1	SVYPGLAREQF
.	TRBV11-2	TRBJ2-7	ASSLQFTGPLVYEQY
few	TRBV11-2	TRBJ1-1	ASSLIQAYSTEAF
many	TRBV7-3	TRBJ2-1	ASSSLGTLSYNEQF
many	TRBV3-1	TRBJ2-2	ASSQMHGGELF
once	TRBV28	TRBJ2-7	ASSLNVTRAYEQY
many	TRBV14	TRBJ2-1	ASSQDLPQAGFNEQF
few	TRBV29-1	TRBJ2-2	SVDGLTNTGELF
few	TRBV18	TRBJ2-3	ASSPGSSPAGDTQY
many	TRBV27	TRBJ2-7	ASSHIELAGDRYEQY
few	TRBV7-3	TRBJ2-2	ASSLLGLPNTGELF
few	TRBV5-1	TRBJ2-7	ASSSGLLGGEQY
few	TRBV7-7	TRBJ2-7	ASSYGFGYEQY
.	TRBV20-1	TRBJ2-7	SARRGSLSYEQY
.	TRBV4-2	TRBJ1-1	ASSQDRVVTEAF
many	TRBV12-3/TRBV12-4	TRBJ2-3	ASSPLGGYTDTQY
.	TRBV7-9	TRBJ2-7	ASSPRDSYSYEQY
.	TRBV20-1	TRBJ2-1	SASNRGGNLEQF
.	TRBV20-1	TRBJ2-1	SAPGGLAGEVYNEQF
.	TRBV27	TRBJ2-3	ASSFLTGGATDTQY
.	TRBV20-1	TRBJ2-7	SARLASLYEQY
many	TRBV28	TRBJ2-5	ASSLFAQAETSGETQY
.	TRBV20-1	TRBJ1-1	SASLGTGGFEAF
.	TRBV6-4	TRBJ2-3	ASSPDGHSGDTQY
few	TRBV5-1	TRBJ1-2	ASSSSGGGGYT
.	TRBV4-2	TRBJ2-1	ASSQGPRDGGEQF
.	TRBV9	TRBJ2-1	ASSVEGLWTGEQF
.	TRBV5-1	TRBJ2-5	ASSLEGSRGRGETQY
few	TRBV28	TRBJ2-4	ASSFLDRERTKNIQY
.	TRBV7-9	TRBJ2-7	AMGRGHRYEQY
many	TRBV4-2	TRBJ2-1	ASSQDLAELSYNEQF
.	TRBV29-1	TRBJ2-5	SVEELGAQETQY
few	TRBV29-1	TRBJ2-2	SVGGTGELF
.	TRBV12-3/TRBV12-4	TRBJ2-1	ASSFIGNEQF
many	TRBV15	TRBJ2-3	ATSRVRGGGSTDTQY
few	TRBV12-3/TRBV12-4	TRBJ2-1	ASRGIAGAEQF
few	TRBV6-2/TRBV6-3	TRBJ2-1	ASSLLAQSSYNEQF
few	TRBV12-3/TRBV12-4	TRBJ2-1	ASRTTSGRAYEQF
.	TRBV6-4	TRBJ1-2	ASRSRGTDGYT
.	TRBV24-1	TRBJ2-1	ATSDFMGNEQF
many	TRBV5-1	TRBJ2-5	ASSLEGAETQY
many	TRBV12-3/TRBV12-4	TRBJ2-5	ASSNSGRVWGTQY
.	TRBV4-2	TRBJ2-1	ASSRLAIPNEQF
.	TRBV2	TRBJ2-7	ASTNPRQGLYEQY
.	TRBV5-1	TRBJ2-1	ASSLGGFWGNEQF
.	TRBV27	TRBJ2-1	ASSLGVGRISHNEQF
few	TRBV12-3/TRBV12-4	TRBJ1-2	ASSFRHNYGYT